One sample yielded the 29 T cell receptor beta chains listed below, sequenced in a study of blood T cell repertoires in COVID-19. Clones were sequenced by immunoSEQ multiplex PCR, and TCRdb holds only the in-frame ones, with some missing. Of fewer than 90,000 clones in the sample, about nine tenths were seen once. Sequencing was performed on peripheral blood. The receptors come from a male donor with acute or convalescent COVID-19.

The gene calls are TRBV6-5 and TRBJ1-5; no clear D gene. This CDR3 comprises 14 residues. The V gene lost 2 bases and the J gene lost 6 bases, with 11 bases spanning the gap. Germline V gene data show CDR1 as MNHEY and CDR2 as SVGAGI. The CDR3 DNA is TGTGCCAGCAGTTACCGCGGGGTCGGTCAGCCCCAGCATTTT. As protein: CASSYRGVGQPQHF.

CDR3 region: CATSDFRGMTDTQYF. In nucleotides, the CDR3 is TGTGCCACCAGTGATTTTAGGGGGATGACAGATACGCAGTATTTT. V usage is TRBV24-1 and J usage is TRBJ2-3, with TRBD1 as a possible D gene (6 bases). The germline CDR1 and CDR2 sequences are KGHDR and SFDVKD. The CDR3 is made up of 15 amino acids. V was pared by 1 base and J by 3 bases, with 10 bases between.

The chain combines TRBV7-2 with TRBJ1-2; TRBD1 matches 7 bases. The J segment lost 12 bases and the V segment lost 1 base, leaving 5 bases of the junction unmatched. Germline V gene data show CDR1 as SGHTA and CDR2 as FQGNSA. CDR3 length: 12 amino acids. DNA of the CDR3: TGTGCCAGCAGCTTAGAGGCAGGGGGTAACACCTTC. This encodes CASSLEAGGNTF.

CDR3 in DNA: TGTGCCAGCAGCAAAGGACAGGGAGCCTACGAGCAGTACTTC. Translation: CASSKGQGAYEQYF. V usage is TRBV7-6 and J usage is TRBJ2-7; the match to TRBD1 covers 8 bases. Trimming cost V 5 bases and J 2 bases; bases outside gene matches: 5. The CDR3 sequence is 14 residues long. Germline V lookup: CDR1 SGHVS, CDR2 FNYEAQ. Full variable domain (missing parts from reference TRBV7-6 and TRBJ2-7): GAGVSQSPRYKVTKRGQDVALRCDPISGHVSLYWYRQALGQGPEFLTYFNYEAQQDKSGLPNDRFSAERPEGSISTLTIQRTEQRDSAMYRCASSKGQGAYEQYFGPGTRLTVT.

The chain is built from TRBV7-9 and TRBJ1-3; D call uncertain. V was shortened by 3 bases and J by 0 bases, with 9 bases between the two germline ends. The CDR3 sequence is 15 residues long. The germline CDR1 and CDR2 sequences are SEHNR and FQNEAQ (reference sequence). The CDR3 protein is CASSFSSHSGNTIYF. The CDR3 bases are TGTGCCAGCAGCTTTAGCTCCCACTCTGGAAACACCATATATTTT.

The V call is TRBV30, the J call TRBJ1-4, with 9 positions matching TRBD1. The trim removed 0 bases at V and 8 bases at J, leaving 4 bases unmatched. The CDR3 length is 14 residues. Germline loops: CDR1 GTSNPN, CDR2 SVGIG (reference sequence). The CDR3 sequence is CAWSVQGAGEKLFF. As DNA, the CDR3 is TGTGCCTGGAGTGTACAGGGGGCTGGGGAAAAACTGTTTTTT.

The gene calls are TRBV7-9 and TRBJ1-3; no reliable D call. Germline lookup yields CDR1 SEHNR and CDR2 FQNEAQ (reference sequence). V dropped 11 bases and J dropped 1 base, with 9 bases sitting between them. This CDR3 has 12 residues. CDR3 sequence: CAGIYSGNTIYF. As DNA, the CDR3 is TGTGCCGGCATTTATTCTGGAAACACCATATATTTT.

This chain uses TRBV19 with TRBJ1-1, with 10 bases matching TRBD1. Trimming took 3 bases from V and 0 from J; bases not matched to a gene: 13. Germline values: CDR1 LNHDA, CDR2 SQIVND (reference sequence). The CDR3 contains 19 residues. CDR3 DNA sequence: TGTGCCAGTAGTATGAAGGGGACAGGGGTGGTGGGGATGAACACTGAAGCTTTCTTT. It is translated as CASSMKGTGVVGMNTEAFF.

The J gene is TRBJ1-3, the V gene TRBV2, with 10 bases fitting TRBD1. The CDR3 runs 18 residues. J gave up 1 base and V 2 bases, and 8 bases lay outside the gene matches. Per germline, CDR1 SNHLY and CDR2 FYNNEI. In nucleotides, the CDR3 is TGTGCCAGCAGTGAATCGGGGACAGGGGATCTATCTGGAAACACCATATATTTT. Protein sequence: CASSESGTGDLSGNTIYF.

The rearrangement links TRBV6-5 to TRBJ2-7; 7 bases are shared with TRBD1. This CDR3 spans 13 amino acids. Germline trimming cut 6 bases from V and 12 bases from J; bases unmatched to any gene: 14. From germline, CDR1 is MNHEY and CDR2 SVGAGI. As DNA, the CDR3 is TGTGCCAGCAGAGCACAACAGGGGAAAGGGCTGTACTTC. It is translated as CASRAQQGKGLYF.

The chain has TRBV30 and TRBJ2-2; perhaps TRBD2 as D (7 bases). Between the trimmed V and J ends, which lost 0 bases and 7 bases, there was a span of 12 bases. Germline CDR1 reads GTSNPN; CDR2 reads SVGIG (reference sequence). The CDR3 extends over 14 amino acids. The CDR3 DNA reads as TGTGCCTGGAGTGTACAAGGGGGGGGCGGGGAGCTGTTTTTT. The encoded protein is CAWSVQGGGGELFF.

The V and J genes are TRBV3-1 (or the pseudogene TRBV3-2) and TRBJ1-1, with 7 bases identical to TRBD1. This CDR3 spans 14 amino acids. V lost 3 bases to trimming and J lost 1 base; unmatched junction nucleotides: 2. Germline loops: CDR1 LGHDT, CDR2 YNNKEL (reference sequence). This chain's CDR3 is CASSQAGGNTEAFF. CDR3 sequence (DNA): TGTGCCAGCAGCCAGGCAGGGGGGAACACTGAAGCTTTCTTT.

The rearrangement links TRBV5-1 to TRBJ1-2, with D hard to call. The CDR3 consists of 13 residues. V gave up 6 bases and J gave up 0 bases, with 9 bases separating them. Germline-derived CDR1 and CDR2 are SGHRS and YFSETQ. Here the CDR3 reads CASTTGTNYGYTF. CDR3 nucleotides: TGCGCCAGCACAACCGGGACTAACTATGGCTACACCTTC.

The rearrangement joins TRBV3-1 (or the pseudogene TRBV3-2) to TRBJ2-3; TRBD2 aligns across 7 bases. Losses at the gene ends were 2 bases for V and 0 bases for J; bases not matched to a gene: 17. In germline, CDR1 is LGHDT, CDR2 YNNKEL (reference sequence). This CDR3 is 20 amino acids long. CDR3 loop: CASSQYDSGVAGPSTDTQYF. CDR3 in DNA: TGTGCCAGCAGCCAATACGACTCGGGGGTAGCGGGCCCTAGCACAGATACGCAGTATTTT.

V usage is TRBV5-4 and J usage is TRBJ2-1; no definite D call. V was clipped by 0 bases and J by 6 bases, with 4 bases between them. Germline V gives CDR1 SGHNT, CDR2 YYREEE (reference sequence). This CDR3 has 12 amino acids. This CDR3 is CASSLAVNEQFF. CDR3 in DNA: TGTGCCAGCAGCTTGGCGGTCAATGAGCAGTTCTTC. The entire variable domain, with the rest obtained from reference TRBV5-4 and TRBJ2-1, is as follows: ETGVTQSPTHLIKTRGQQVTLRCSSQSGHNTVSWYQQALGQGPQFIFQYYREEENGRGNFPPRFSGLQFPNYSSELNVNALELDDSALYLCASSLAVNEQFFGPGTRLTVL.

Worth noting for this clone: The sample has other DNA sequences that encode this CDR3 too. This chain connects TRBV20-1 to TRBJ2-7; TRBD1 aligns across 7 bases. The CDR3 length is 14 residues. Germline V CDR1 and CDR2: DFQATT, SNEGSKA (reference sequence). Trimming at V came to 3 bases and at J to 4 bases, leaving 9 bases not matched to a gene. The CDR3, as DNA: TGCAGTGCTAGTGATCGAGGGGGCGCGTACGAGCAGTACTTC. Translated: CSASDRGGAYEQYF.

This clone was recorded only once. This chain connects TRBV9 to TRBJ1-6, with 7 bases lining up with TRBD1. V shed 3 bases and J 1 base; nucleotides not matched to a gene: 4. Germline V gene lookup returns CDR1 SGDLS and CDR2 YYNGEE. The CDR3 loop spans 16 amino acids. CDR3 in DNA: TGTGCCAGCAGCGGGGGGGACAGTTCCTATAATTCACCCCTCCACTTT. Translation: CASSGGDSSYNSPLHF.

V gene TRBV7-2 combines with J gene TRBJ2-2; 7 nucleotides match TRBD2. The germline V gene encodes CDR1 SGHTA and CDR2 FQGNSA. The J segment lost 5 bases and the V segment lost 1 base, leaving 1 base of the junction unmatched. CDR3 size: 14 residues. This chain's CDR3 is CASSLVGGTGELFF. CDR3 DNA: TGTGCCAGCAGCTTAGTGGGGGGGACCGGGGAGCTGTTTTTT.

J is TRBJ2-6 and V is TRBV29-1, with 7 bases that match TRBD2. The V and J ends lost 5 bases and 0 bases, in that order; junction bases with no gene match: 10. Germline CDR1 SQVTM, CDR2 ANQGSEA. The CDR3 is made up of 17 amino acids. DNA of the CDR3: TGCAGCGTTTATTTGGGGAGGGTCGCCTCTGGGGCCAACGTCCTGACTTTC. This sequence encodes CSVYLGRVASGANVLTF.

The J gene is TRBJ1-6, the V gene TRBV28; D ambiguous. CDR1 and CDR2 from the germline V gene are MDHEN and SYDVKM. V was clipped by 6 bases and J by 9 bases, with 15 bases between them. The CDR3 covers 14 residues. The CDR3 DNA follows: TGTGCCAGCAGCGCATTTCAGGCATTTTCACCCCTCCACTTT. Translated: CASSAFQAFSPLHF.

The V gene is TRBV21-1, the J gene TRBJ2-7; the tabulated D call, TRBD1, remains unverified against the DNA. TRBV21-1 is shown as a pseudogene. The CDR3 has 13 amino acids. The CDR3 protein is CAKGGRGEDEQYF. The CDR3 region has the DNA TGTGCCAAAGGCGGCAGGGGAGAGGACGAGCAGTACTTC.

This clone is a singleton in its sample. The chain carries TRBV18 and TRBJ2-3, with a possible D match to TRBD2 (7 bases). V lost 3 bases to trimming and J lost 5 bases, with 15 bases between them. The germline V gene has CDR1 KGHSH and CDR2 LQKENI. This CDR3 region has 15 residues. CDR3 nucleotide sequence: TGTGCCAGCTCACCTTTGGGGGGGCCGATAGATACGCAGTATTTT. Translation gives CASSPLGGPIDTQYF.

A few counts support this clone. The genes are TRBV6-1 and TRBJ1-2, with no clear D. The V and J ends lost 1 base and 2 bases respectively, with 8 bases between them. There are 14 residues in the CDR3. From germline, CDR1 is MNHNS and CDR2 SASEGT. CDR3 residues: CASSEGRGNYGYTF. The CDR3 DNA sequence: TGTGCCAGCAGTGAAGGCAGAGGGAACTATGGCTACACCTTC.

The genes are TRBV9 and TRBJ2-2; 8 bases match TRBD2. CDR1 is SGDLS and CDR2 is YYNGEE in the germline V gene. The ends lost 0 bases at V and 5 bases at J; junction bases unmatched: 3. CDR3 length: 15 residues. In DNA form, the CDR3 reads TGTGCCAGCAGCGTAGTTGCGGGGGGAACCGGGGAGCTGTTTTTT. Amino acid sequence: CASSVVAGGTGELFF.

This clone came up once. A junction boundary mismatches the germline segment, possibly from a read error. The V and J genes are TRBV3-1 (or the pseudogene TRBV3-2) and TRBJ1-4; no clear D gene. This CDR3 is built from 14 residues. CDR1 and CDR2 from the germline V gene are LGHDT and YNNKEL (reference sequence). The CDR3 spells CASSQAATNEKLFF. CDR3 nucleotides: TGTGCCAGCAGTCAAGCAGCAACTAATGAAAAACTGTTTTTT.

This clone came up once. The CDR3 nucleotides are TGTGCCTGGAGTGTATCAACCTACGAGCAGTACTTC. Protein product: CAWSVSTYEQYF. V and J are TRBV30 and TRBJ2-7; unclear D gene. Trimming removed 0 bases at V and 2 bases at J, with 5 bases between. This CDR3 contains 12 residues. The V gene's germline CDR1 is GTSNPN and CDR2 SVGIG (reference sequence).

CDR3: CASSPTRTGGGETQYF. The CDR3 coding sequence is TGTGCCAGCAGCCCAACCCGGACAGGGGGCGGAGAGACCCAGTACTTC. This rearrangement joins TRBV11-2 to TRBJ2-5; 11 positions match TRBD1. The V gene's germline CDR1 is SGHAT and CDR2 FQNNGV. This CDR3 contains 16 residues. Trimming at V came to 5 bases and at J to 4 bases, leaving 9 bases not matched to a gene.

The V gene is TRBV4-1, the J gene TRBJ1-3; weak D call: TRBD1 (6 bases). Germline CDR1 reads MGHRA; CDR2 reads YSYEKL. The CDR3 has 15 residues. V lost 3 bases to trimming and J lost 1 base, with 10 bases between them. The CDR3 coding sequence is TGCGCCAGCAGCCAGGGGCAGGGGTCTGGAAACACCATATATTTT. Protein sequence: CASSQGQGSGNTIYF.

The sample holds one count of this clone. The V and J genes are TRBV6-4 and TRBJ2-7; D call uncertain. The V and J ends lost 7 bases and 4 bases respectively, with 20 bases between them. Looked up from germline, CDR1 is MRHNA and CDR2 is SNTAGT. The length of the CDR3 is 15 residues. In DNA, the CDR3 is TGTGCCAGCACGATAGAATCTCCCCCGCGATACGAGCAGTACTTC. Residues: CASTIESPPRYEQYF.